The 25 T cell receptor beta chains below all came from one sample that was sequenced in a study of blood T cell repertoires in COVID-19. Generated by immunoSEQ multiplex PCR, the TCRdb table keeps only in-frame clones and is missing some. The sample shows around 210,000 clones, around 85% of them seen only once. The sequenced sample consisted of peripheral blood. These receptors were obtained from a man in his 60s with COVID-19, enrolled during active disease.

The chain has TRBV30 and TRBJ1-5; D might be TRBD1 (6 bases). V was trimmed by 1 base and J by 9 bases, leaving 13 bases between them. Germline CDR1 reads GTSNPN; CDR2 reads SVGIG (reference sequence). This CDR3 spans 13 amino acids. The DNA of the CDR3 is TGTGCCTGGAGTGGGGGGCCGACTCGGCCCCAGCATTTT. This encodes CAWSGGPTRPQHF.

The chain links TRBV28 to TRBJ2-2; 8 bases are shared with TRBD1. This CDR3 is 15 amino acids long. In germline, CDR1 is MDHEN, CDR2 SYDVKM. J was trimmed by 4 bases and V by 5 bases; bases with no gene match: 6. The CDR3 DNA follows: TGTGCCAGCAGTGCAGGGGGCGCGGGCACCGGGGAGCTGTTTTTT. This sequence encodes CASSAGGAGTGELFF.

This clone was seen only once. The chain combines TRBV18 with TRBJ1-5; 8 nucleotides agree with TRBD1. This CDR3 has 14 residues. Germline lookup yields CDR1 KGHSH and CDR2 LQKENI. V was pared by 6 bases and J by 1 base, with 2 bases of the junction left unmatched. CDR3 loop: CASSGQGSNQPQHF. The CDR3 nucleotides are TGTGCCAGCTCTGGACAGGGCAGCAATCAGCCCCAGCATTTT.

Here the CDR3 DNA reads TGTGCCAGCAGCGGACCGACTAGCGGGAGGGCCGGTGAGCAGTACTTC. Translating gives CASSGPTSGRAGEQYF. This chain links TRBV3-1 (or the pseudogene TRBV3-2) with TRBJ2-7, with TRBD2 matching 14 bases. Trimming cost V 5 bases and J 7 bases; bases outside gene matches: 10. Germline V gene sequence: CDR1 LGHDT, CDR2 YNNKEL (reference sequence). The CDR3 loop spans 16 amino acids.

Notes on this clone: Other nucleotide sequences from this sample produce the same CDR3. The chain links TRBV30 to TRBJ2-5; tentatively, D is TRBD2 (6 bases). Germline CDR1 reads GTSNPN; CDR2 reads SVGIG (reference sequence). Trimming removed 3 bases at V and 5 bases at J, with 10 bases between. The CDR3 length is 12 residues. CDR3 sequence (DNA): TGTGCCTGGAGCAGTGGGAGGGAGACCCAGTACTTC. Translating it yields CAWSSGRETQYF.

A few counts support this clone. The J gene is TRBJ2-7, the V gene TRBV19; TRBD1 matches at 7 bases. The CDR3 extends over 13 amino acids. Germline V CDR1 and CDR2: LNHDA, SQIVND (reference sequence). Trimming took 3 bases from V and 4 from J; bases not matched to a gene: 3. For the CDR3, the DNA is TGTGCCAGTAGTATGGGACAGTCGTACGAGCAGTACTTC. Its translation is CASSMGQSYEQYF. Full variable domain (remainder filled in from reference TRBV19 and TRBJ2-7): DGGITQSPKYLFRKEGQNVTLSCEQNLNHDAMYWYRQDPGQGLRLIYYSQIVNDFQKGDIAEGYSVSREKKESFPLTVTSAQKNPTAFYLCASSMGQSYEQYFGPGTRLTVT.

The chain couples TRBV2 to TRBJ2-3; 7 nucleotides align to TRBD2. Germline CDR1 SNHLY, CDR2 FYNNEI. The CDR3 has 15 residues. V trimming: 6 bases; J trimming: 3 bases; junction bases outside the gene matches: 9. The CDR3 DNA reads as TGTGCCAGCAGGCGGGAGCAGGTCAGGACAGATACGCAGTATTTT. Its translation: CASRREQVRTDTQYF.

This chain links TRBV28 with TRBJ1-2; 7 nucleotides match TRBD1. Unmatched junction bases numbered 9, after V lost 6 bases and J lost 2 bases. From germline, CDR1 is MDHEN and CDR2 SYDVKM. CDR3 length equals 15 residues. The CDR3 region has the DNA TGTGCCAGCAGCCCCGCCGCGGGACAGAACTATGGCTACACCTTC. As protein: CASSPAAGQNYGYTF.

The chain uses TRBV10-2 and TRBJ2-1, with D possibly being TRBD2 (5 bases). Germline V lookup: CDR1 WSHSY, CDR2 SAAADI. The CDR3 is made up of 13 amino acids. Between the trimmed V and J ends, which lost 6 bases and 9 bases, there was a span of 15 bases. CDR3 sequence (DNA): TGCGCCAGCAGACAGACCGGGATTGGTGAGCAGTTCTTC. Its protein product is CASRQTGIGEQFF.

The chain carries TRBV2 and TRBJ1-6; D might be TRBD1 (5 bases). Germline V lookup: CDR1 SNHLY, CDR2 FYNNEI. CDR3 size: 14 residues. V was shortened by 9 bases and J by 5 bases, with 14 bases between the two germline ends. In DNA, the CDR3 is TGTGCCAGTAGGCCGGACACCGATAATTCACCCCTCCACTTT. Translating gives CASRPDTDNSPLHF.

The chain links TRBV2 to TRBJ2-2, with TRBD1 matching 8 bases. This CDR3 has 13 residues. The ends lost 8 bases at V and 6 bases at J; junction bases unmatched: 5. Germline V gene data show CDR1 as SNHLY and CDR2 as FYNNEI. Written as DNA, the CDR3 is TGTGCCAGCGGGCAGGGGGCTTCCGGGGAGCTGTTTTTT. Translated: CASGQGASGELFF.

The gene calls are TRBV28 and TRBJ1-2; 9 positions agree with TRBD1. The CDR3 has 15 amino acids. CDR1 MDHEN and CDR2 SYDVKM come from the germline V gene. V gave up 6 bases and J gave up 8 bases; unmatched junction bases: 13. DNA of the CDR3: TGTGCCAGCAGGATGGGGGGACAGGGAGAGTTAGGCTACACCTTC. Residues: CASRMGGQGELGYTF.

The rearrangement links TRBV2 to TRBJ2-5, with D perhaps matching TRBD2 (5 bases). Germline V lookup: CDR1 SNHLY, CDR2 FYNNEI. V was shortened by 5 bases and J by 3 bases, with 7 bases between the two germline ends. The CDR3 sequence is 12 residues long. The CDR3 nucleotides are TGTGCCAGCAGTTACGGGGAAGAGACCCAGTACTTC. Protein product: CASSYGEETQYF.

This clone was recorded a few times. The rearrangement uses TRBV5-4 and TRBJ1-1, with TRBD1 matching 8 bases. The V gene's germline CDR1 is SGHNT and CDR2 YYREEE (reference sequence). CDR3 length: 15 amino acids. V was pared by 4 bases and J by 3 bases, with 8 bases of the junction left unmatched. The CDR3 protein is CASSPPTGEDTEAFF. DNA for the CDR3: TGTGCCAGCAGCCCCCCGACAGGGGAAGACACTGAAGCTTTCTTT. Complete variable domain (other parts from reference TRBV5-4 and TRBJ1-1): ETGVTQSPTHLIKTRGQQVTLRCSSQSGHNTVSWYQQALGQGPQFIFQYYREEENGRGNFPPRFSGLQFPNYSSELNVNALELDDSALYLCASSPPTGEDTEAFFGQGTRLTVV.

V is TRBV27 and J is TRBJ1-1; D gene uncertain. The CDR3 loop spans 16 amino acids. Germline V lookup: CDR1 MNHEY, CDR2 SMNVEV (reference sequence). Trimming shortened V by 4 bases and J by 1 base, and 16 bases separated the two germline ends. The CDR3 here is CASSWLKTGGNTEAFF. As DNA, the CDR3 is TGTGCCAGCAGTTGGCTAAAAACGGGAGGGAACACTGAAGCTTTCTTT.

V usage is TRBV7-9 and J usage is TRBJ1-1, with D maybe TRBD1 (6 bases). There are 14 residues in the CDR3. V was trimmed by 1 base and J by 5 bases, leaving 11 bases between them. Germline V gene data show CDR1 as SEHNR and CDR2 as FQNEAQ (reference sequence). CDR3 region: CASSLEGGTTEAFF. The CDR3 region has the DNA TGTGCCAGCAGCTTAGAGGGGGGGACGACTGAAGCTTTCTTT.

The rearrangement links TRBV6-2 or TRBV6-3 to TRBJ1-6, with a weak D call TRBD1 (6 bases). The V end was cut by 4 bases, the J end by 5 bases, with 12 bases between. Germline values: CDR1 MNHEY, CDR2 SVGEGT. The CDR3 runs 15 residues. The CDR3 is CASSFRQANNSPLHF. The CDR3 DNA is TGTGCCAGCAGTTTCCGACAGGCCAATAATTCACCCCTCCACTTT.

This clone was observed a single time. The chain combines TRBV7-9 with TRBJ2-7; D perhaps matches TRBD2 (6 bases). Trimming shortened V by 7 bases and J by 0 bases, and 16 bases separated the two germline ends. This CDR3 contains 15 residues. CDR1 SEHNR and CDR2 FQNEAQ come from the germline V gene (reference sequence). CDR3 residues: CASTLGGASSYEQYF. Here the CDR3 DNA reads TGTGCCAGCACCCTGGGAGGCGCAAGCTCCTACGAGCAGTACTTC. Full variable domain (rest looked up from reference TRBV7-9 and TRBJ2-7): DTGVSQNPRHKITKRGQNVTFRCDPISEHNRLYWYRQTLGQGPEFLTYFQNEAQLEKSRLLSDRFSAERPKGSFSTLEIQRTEQGDSAMYLCASTLGGASSYEQYFGPGTRLTVT.

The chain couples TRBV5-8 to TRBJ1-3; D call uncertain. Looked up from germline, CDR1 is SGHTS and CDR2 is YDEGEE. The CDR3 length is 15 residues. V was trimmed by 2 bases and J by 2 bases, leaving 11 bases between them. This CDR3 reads CASSFGRRAGNTIYF. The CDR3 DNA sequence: TGTGCCAGCAGCTTCGGAAGGCGGGCTGGAAACACCATATATTTT. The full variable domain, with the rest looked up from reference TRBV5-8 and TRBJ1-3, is EAGVTQSPTHLIKTRGQQATLRCSPISGHTSVYWYQQALGLGLQFLLWYDEGEERNRGNFPPRFSGRQFPNYSSELNVNALELEDSALYLCASSFGRRAGNTIYFGEGSWLTVV.

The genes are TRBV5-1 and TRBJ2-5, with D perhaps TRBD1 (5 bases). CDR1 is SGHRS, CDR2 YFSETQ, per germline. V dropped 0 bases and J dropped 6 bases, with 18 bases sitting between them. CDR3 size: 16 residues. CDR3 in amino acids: CASSLADSSVGKTQYF. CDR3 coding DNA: TGCGCCAGCAGCTTGGCCGACAGCTCCGTAGGGAAGACCCAGTACTTC.

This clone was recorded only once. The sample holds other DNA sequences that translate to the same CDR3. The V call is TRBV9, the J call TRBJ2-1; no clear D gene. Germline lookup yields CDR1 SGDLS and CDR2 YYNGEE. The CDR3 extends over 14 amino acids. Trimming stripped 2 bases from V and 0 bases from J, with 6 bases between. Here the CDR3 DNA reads TGTGCCAGCAGCGTGGCTAGCTCCTACAATGAGCAGTTCTTC. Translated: CASSVASSYNEQFF.

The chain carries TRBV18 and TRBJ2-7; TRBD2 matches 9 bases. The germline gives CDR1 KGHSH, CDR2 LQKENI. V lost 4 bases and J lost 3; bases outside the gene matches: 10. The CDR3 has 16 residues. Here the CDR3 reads CASSQMTSGGVYEQYF. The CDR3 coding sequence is TGTGCCAGCTCACAAATGACTAGCGGAGGTGTCTACGAGCAGTACTTC.

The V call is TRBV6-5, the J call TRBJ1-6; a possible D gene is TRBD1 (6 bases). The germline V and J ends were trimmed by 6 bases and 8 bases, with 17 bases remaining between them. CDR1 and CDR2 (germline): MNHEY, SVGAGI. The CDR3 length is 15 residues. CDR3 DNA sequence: TGTGCCAGCAGGAGGGACATTGGGCAGGATTCACCCCTCCACTTT. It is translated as CASRRDIGQDSPLHF.

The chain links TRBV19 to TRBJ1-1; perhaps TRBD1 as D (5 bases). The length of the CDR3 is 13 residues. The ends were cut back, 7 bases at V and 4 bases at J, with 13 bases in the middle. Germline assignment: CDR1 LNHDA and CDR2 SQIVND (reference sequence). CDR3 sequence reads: CASTLNRGTEAFF. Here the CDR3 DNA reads TGTGCCAGTACCCTGAATAGGGGCACTGAAGCTTTCTTT.

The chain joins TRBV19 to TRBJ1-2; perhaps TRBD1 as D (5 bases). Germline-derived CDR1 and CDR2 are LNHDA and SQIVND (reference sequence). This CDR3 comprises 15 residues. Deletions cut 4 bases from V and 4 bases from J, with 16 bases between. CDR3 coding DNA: TGTGCCAGTAGTACCGACAGAGCTCCTCGCTATGGCTACACCTTC. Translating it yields CASSTDRAPRYGYTF.